These 28 T cell receptor beta chains share one sample of origin, sequenced in a study of CD8 T cells in Susac syndrome. Reverse transcription used roughly 0.45 to 1 ug RNA and random hexamers. TCRdb reprocessed the immunoSEQ multiplex PCR reads with MiXCR, giving one entry per CDR3 protein. The sample comprises 150,000 to 200,000 distinct CDR3 sequences, about 93% of which are singletons, and over 0.12% rests with the top ten. Material: CD4+ T cells from PBMCs. These receptors were obtained from a human donor in good health.

The DNA of the CDR3 is TGCAGTGCTATGGTCTCGGGAGATACGCAGTATTTT. This sequence encodes CSAMVSGDTQYF. This chain connects TRBV20-1 to TRBJ2-3; D unclear. V lost 4 bases and J lost 5, with 10 bases in between. CDR3 length: 12 amino acids. The V gene's germline CDR1 is DFQATT and CDR2 SNEGSKA (reference sequence).

The rearrangement uses TRBV2 and TRBJ1-5; D is uncertain. CDR3 length: 14 residues. V lost 6 bases and J 9 bases, leaving 18 bases between the germline ends. From germline, CDR1 is SNHLY and CDR2 FYNNEI. The CDR3: CASSTMTDSGPQHF. CDR3 nucleotide sequence: TGTGCCAGCAGCACCATGACGGACTCTGGGCCCCAGCATTTT. The whole variable domain, remainder taken from reference TRBV2 and TRBJ1-5, is EPEVTQTPSHQVTQMGQEVILRCVPISNHLYFYWYRQILGQKVEFLVSFYNNEISEKSEIFDDQFSVERPDGSNFTLKIRSTKLEDSAMYFCASSTMTDSGPQHFGDGTRLSIL.

This sequence joins TRBV18 and TRBJ2-1; 9 positions match TRBD1. Germline values: CDR1 KGHSH, CDR2 LQKENI. The length of the CDR3 is 16 residues. Trimming cost V 3 bases and J 10 bases; bases outside gene matches: 13. The CDR3 is CASSPPRTGVRIEQFF. The CDR3 DNA sequence: TGTGCCAGCTCACCCCCCCGGACAGGGGTCCGAATCGAGCAGTTCTTC.

The genes are TRBV4-3 and TRBJ2-1; 10 bases map to TRBD2. The length of the CDR3 is 15 residues. CDR1 and CDR2 (germline): LGHNA, YSLEER. The junction had 10 bases not matched to a gene; V was cut back by 4 bases and J by 10 bases. CDR3 in DNA: TGCGCCAGCAGCCTAGGAGCTAGCGGGGGTGGGGAGCAGTTCTTC. Encoded protein: CASSLGASGGGEQFF.

The V call is TRBV6-6, the J call TRBJ1-1; D may be TRBD1 (5 bases). The CDR3 covers 13 residues. Germline CDR1 is MNHNY and CDR2 is SVGAGI (reference sequence). Trimming shortened V by 10 bases and J by 0 bases, and 12 bases separated the two germline ends. The CDR3 here is CATGNRMNTEAFF. The CDR3 DNA reads TGTGCCACCGGCAACAGGATGAACACTGAAGCTTTCTTT.

The chain joins TRBV12-5 to TRBJ2-3, with TRBD2 matching 7 bases. Germline V gene sequence: CDR1 LGHNT, CDR2 FRNRAP. The CDR3 totals 15 residues. With 2 bases clipped from V and 2 bases from J, the junction kept 4 bases outside the gene matches. In nucleotides, the CDR3 is TGTGCTAGTGGTTTGCAGCGGGGTCCCACAGATACGCAGTATTTT. Amino acids: CASGLQRGPTDTQYF.

This chain connects TRBV27 to TRBJ2-1; 12 bases agree with TRBD2. V shed 5 bases and J 13 bases; nucleotides not matched to a gene: 6. The CDR3 consists of 13 residues. Germline V gene sequence: CDR1 MNHEY, CDR2 SMNVEV (reference sequence). The CDR3 protein is CASSPLAGGPQFF. CDR3 nucleotide sequence: TGTGCCAGCAGTCCACTAGCGGGGGGACCCCAGTTCTTC.

The chain combines TRBV7-9 with TRBJ2-3; 10 bases map to TRBD2. From germline, CDR1 is SEHNR and CDR2 FQNEAQ (reference sequence). The CDR3 has 17 residues. Trimming cost V 4 bases and J 2 bases; bases outside gene matches: 9. The CDR3 here is CASSSITSGEFTDTQYF. The CDR3 bases are TGTGCCAGCAGCTCCATAACTAGCGGGGAATTCACAGATACGCAGTATTTT.

The rearrangement uses TRBV28 and TRBJ1-2; D call uncertain. Trimming took 7 bases from V and 8 from J, leaving 14 bases between them. CDR3 size: 12 residues. Per germline, CDR1 MDHEN and CDR2 SYDVKM. CDR3 sequence (DNA): TGTGCCAGCACCACTATCACTTCAGGCTACACCTTC. Translating it yields CASTTITSGYTF.

The V call is TRBV9, the J call TRBJ1-6, with D maybe TRBD1 (5 bases). The CDR3 runs 16 residues. Germline lookup yields CDR1 SGDLS and CDR2 YYNGEE. V was clipped by 2 bases and J by 0 bases, with 9 bases between them. The CDR3 is CASSVRESSYNSPLHF. CDR3 DNA: TGTGCCAGCAGCGTCAGGGAGAGCTCCTATAATTCACCCCTCCACTTT.

The chain uses TRBV7-3 and TRBJ2-7, with 13 positions matching TRBD2. The CDR3 consists of 15 residues. With 4 bases clipped from V and 5 bases from J, the junction kept 5 bases outside the gene matches. CDR1 is SGHTA and CDR2 is FQGTGA in the germline V gene. Here the CDR3 DNA reads TGTGCCAGCAGCTCGGGACTAGCGGGGATGCACGAGCAGTACTTC. Amino acids: CASSSGLAGMHEQYF.

This sequence joins TRBV20-1 and TRBJ1-1; no firm D call. The V and J ends lost 7 bases and 4 bases respectively, with 13 bases between them. The germline V gene has CDR1 DFQATT and CDR2 SNEGSKA (reference sequence). This CDR3 is 12 amino acids long. The CDR3 DNA sequence: TGCAGTGTCCGACGACTGGGCACTGAAGCTTTCTTT. Encoded protein: CSVRRLGTEAFF.

The chain joins TRBV12-3 or TRBV12-4 to TRBJ2-5; 7 bases map to TRBD1. This CDR3 contains 15 residues. V was clipped by 4 bases and J by 1 base; unmatched bases: 6. CDR3 sequence (DNA): TGTGCCAGCAGTTCCACCTGGGACAGCCAAGAGACCCAGTACTTC. Translated, it gives CASSSTWDSQETQYF.

The V call is TRBV6-5, the J call TRBJ2-3, with D possibly matching TRBD2 (6 bases). CDR3 size: 15 residues. V lost 6 bases to trimming and J lost 4 bases, with 17 bases between them. The germline V gene has CDR1 MNHEY and CDR2 SVGAGI. CDR3 nucleotides: TGTGCCAGCAGGGCCCCCGGGAGAGGGGCAGATACGCAGTATTTT. Translating it yields CASRAPGRGADTQYF.

V and J are TRBV3-1 and TRBJ2-5; TRBD1 matches at 7 bases. Germline assignment: CDR1 LGHDT and CDR2 YNNKEL (reference sequence). Germline trimming cut 2 bases from V and 3 bases from J; bases unmatched to any gene: 9. This CDR3 spans 16 amino acids. The CDR3 loop reads CASSQRGRGREETQYF. The CDR3 DNA reads as TGTGCCAGCAGCCAACGCGGAAGGGGGCGCGAAGAGACCCAGTACTTC.

The rearrangement links TRBV27 to TRBJ1-2, with D hard to call. This CDR3 is 13 amino acids long. Germline V gives CDR1 MNHEY, CDR2 SMNVEV (reference sequence). V was trimmed by 3 bases and J by 0 bases, leaving 5 bases between them. The CDR3 nucleotides read TGTGCCAGCAGTTTCCGGGCTAACTATGGCTACACCTTC. Translation: CASSFRANYGYTF.

V usage is TRBV11-2 and J usage is TRBJ2-1, with 9 nucleotides matching TRBD2. The J segment lost 7 bases and the V segment lost 5 bases, leaving 12 bases of the junction unmatched. CDR1 and CDR2 from the germline V gene are SGHAT and FQNNGV. This CDR3 is 16 amino acids long. This chain's CDR3 is CASSLFSGGTRNEQFF. Here the CDR3 DNA reads TGTGCCAGCAGCCTATTCAGCGGGGGGACTAGGAATGAGCAGTTCTTC.

The genes are TRBV20-1 and TRBJ1-2; D is ambiguous. CDR3 length equals 13 residues. Trimming left V 2 bases short and J 2 bases short, with 9 bases between. CDR1 DFQATT and CDR2 SNEGSKA come from the germline V gene (reference sequence). CDR3 bases: TGCAGTGCTAGAACCAGGTTGAACTATGGCTACACCTTC. Its protein is CSARTRLNYGYTF.

This clonotype occurred a few times. The V gene is TRBV3-1, the J gene TRBJ1-2; 7 positions agree with TRBD1. Germline V gene lookup returns CDR1 LGHDT and CDR2 YNNKEL (reference sequence). Germline trimming cut 4 bases from V and 8 bases from J; bases unmatched to any gene: 7. The CDR3 is 13 residues long. This chain's CDR3 is CASSPRQGGGYTF. Written as DNA, the CDR3 is TGTGCCAGCAGCCCCCGACAGGGCGGCGGCTACACCTTC.

The genes are TRBV20-1 and TRBJ2-7, with D possibly called TRBD1 or TRBD2 (5 bases each). V was shortened by 3 bases and J by 0 bases, with 12 bases between the two germline ends. Germline lookup yields CDR1 DFQATT and CDR2 SNEGSKA (reference sequence). The CDR3 is 14 amino acids. The CDR3 loop reads CSASGDADSYEQYF. CDR3 coding DNA: TGCAGTGCTAGTGGGGACGCAGACTCCTACGAGCAGTACTTC.

The chain is built from TRBV20-1 and TRBJ2-1; possibly TRBD2 for D (5 bases). The germline V gene encodes CDR1 DFQATT and CDR2 SNEGSKA (reference sequence). Trimming cost V 6 bases and J 8 bases, with 20 bases left between them. This CDR3 region has 14 residues. The CDR3 bases are TGCAGTGCGGTTGGGCTAGCATTAGGCGATGAGCAGTTCTTC. It codes for CSAVGLALGDEQFF.

The chain employs TRBV2 and TRBJ2-5, with TRBD1 matching over 7 bases. CDR1 and CDR2 (germline): SNHLY, FYNNEI. There are 14 residues in the CDR3. Trimming took 7 bases from V and 0 from J; bases not matched to a gene: 5. The CDR3 DNA is TGTGCCAGCACCCTGACAGGGTACCAAGAGACCCAGTACTTC. Its protein product is CASTLTGYQETQYF.

This sequence joins TRBV20-1 and TRBJ1-1, with 7 bases lining up with TRBD1. Germline values: CDR1 DFQATT, CDR2 SNEGSKA (reference sequence). The V gene end was trimmed by 3 bases and the J gene end by 5 bases; junction bases not matched to a gene: 12. CDR3 size: 15 residues. CDR3 region: CSASGGTGEWTEAFF. CDR3 nucleotides: TGCAGTGCTAGCGGCGGTACAGGGGAATGGACTGAAGCTTTCTTT.

This clonotype came up a few times. J is TRBJ2-2 and V is TRBV6-4, with TRBD1 matching over 8 bases. The V gene end was trimmed by 3 bases and the J gene end by 0 bases; junction bases not matched to a gene: 0. The CDR3 runs 15 residues. Looked up from germline, CDR1 is MRHNA and CDR2 is SNTAGT. The CDR3 here is CASSEDRANTGELFF. The CDR3 DNA reads TGTGCCAGCAGTGAGGACAGGGCGAACACCGGGGAGCTGTTTTTT.

The gene calls are TRBV30 and TRBJ1-1, with TRBD1 identical over 7 bases. The germline V gene has CDR1 GTSNPN and CDR2 SVGIG (reference sequence). The CDR3 consists of 14 residues. J gave up 0 bases and V 3 bases, and 4 bases lay outside the gene matches. The CDR3 DNA reads as TGTGCCTGGAGGCCACAGGGGATGAACACTGAAGCTTTCTTT. As protein: CAWRPQGMNTEAFF. The full variable domain, with the rest looked up from reference TRBV30 and TRBJ1-1, is SQTIHQWPATLVQPVGSPLSLECTVEGTSNPNLYWYRQAAGRGLQLLFYSVGIGQISSEVPQNLSASRPQDRQFILSSKKLLLSDSGFYLCAWRPQGMNTEAFFGQGTRLTVV.

The sample holds one count of this clonotype. V usage is TRBV12-3 or TRBV12-4 and J usage is TRBJ2-5; D may be TRBD1 (6 bases). V shed 7 bases and J shed 5 bases, with 20 bases lying between them. This CDR3 is built from 15 residues. CDR3 DNA sequence: TGTGCCAGCAACTGGCCCTTGACAGGCGGTGAGACCCAGTACTTC. The encoded protein is CASNWPLTGGETQYF.

The rearrangement uses TRBV29-1 and TRBJ2-3; D is possibly TRBD1 (5 bases). The germline V gene encodes CDR1 SQVTM and CDR2 ANQGSEA. Trimming took 3 bases from V and 6 from J, leaving 10 bases between them. The CDR3 contains 12 residues. CDR3 DNA: TGCAGCGTTGATTGGCAGGGTGATACGCAGTATTTT. Its translation: CSVDWQGDTQYF.

The chain is built from TRBV7-2 and TRBJ2-6; a weak D match, TRBD1 (5 bases). V lost 1 base, J lost 0 bases, and 16 bases lay in between. The germline V gene encodes CDR1 SGHTA and CDR2 FQGNSA. The CDR3 spans 19 residues. The CDR3 coding sequence is TGTGCCAGCAGCTTAGTGGGGCAGTCAATAACCTCTGGGGCCAACGTCCTGACTTTC. This translates into CASSLVGQSITSGANVLTF.